Listed below are T cell receptor beta chains from one sample, sequenced in a study of cytomegalovirus exposure and HLA in healthy donors. The method was immunoSEQ multiplex PCR; TCRdb's version includes in-frame clones alone and lacks a portion of them. The profile covers 130,000 or so clones, with 82% appearing a single time and roughly 2.1% taken by the ten largest. Sequencing used PBMCs. Source of these receptors: a woman in her thirties or forties in good health and CMV-seronegative. Each CDR3 is given with its conserved first and last residue. The D gene is left open where the match is weak. Expanded clones get a size class; other rows say once, few or many, or leave the size out.

V gene	D gene	CDR3 length	clone size	J gene	CDR3 protein	CDR3 DNA
TRBV11-2	.	13	.	TRBJ2-5	CASSPDTQETQYF	TGTGCCAGCAGCCCCGACACCCAAGAGACCCAGTACTTC
TRBV7-9	TRBD1	13	few	TRBJ1-1	CASSLERDSEAFF	TGTGCCAGCAGCTTAGAACGGGACAGTGAAGCTTTCTTT
TRBV11-2	.	14	.	TRBJ2-2	CASSSNTYTGELFF	TGTGCCAGCAGCTCAAACACCTACACCGGGGAGCTGTTTTTT
TRBV7-8	.	15	.	TRBJ2-1	CASSSLAGIIVEQFF	TGTGCCAGCAGCTCGCTGGCGGGAATTATTGTTGAGCAGTTCTTC
TRBV19	.	14	.	TRBJ2-3	CASSNYRVEDTQYF	TGTGCCAGTAGTAACTACAGGGTCGAGGATACGCAGTATTTT
TRBV20-1	.	10	few	TRBJ1-4	CSAGVEKLFF	TGCAGTGCCGGGGTTGAAAAACTGTTTTTT
TRBV5-1	TRBD1	14	.	TRBJ2-5	CASSPRGPKETQYF	TGCGCCAGCTCCCCCAGGGGGCCGAAGGAGACCCAGTACTTC
TRBV4-1	TRBD2	15	.	TRBJ2-7	CASSQTSGSIYEQYF	TGCGCCAGCAGCCAAACTAGCGGGAGTATCTACGAGCAGTACTTC
TRBV7-6	.	17	.	TRBJ1-3	CASSLARTASSGNTIYF	TGTGCCAGCAGCTTAGCGCGGACTGCGAGCTCTGGAAACACCATATATTTT
TRBV18	.	13	.	TRBJ1-1	CASSQGRATEAFF	TGTGCCAGCTCACAGGGCAGGGCTACTGAAGCTTTCTTT
TRBV4-1	TRBD2	20	.	TRBJ2-1	CASSDWGLTLLTGSYNEQFF	TGCGCCAGCAGCGATTGGGGACTAACGCTCTTAACGGGCTCCTACAATGAGCAGTTCTTC
TRBV27	TRBD2	15	.	TRBJ2-7	CASSLQAGGSYEQYF	TGTGCCAGCAGTTTACAAGCGGGAGGGTCCTACGAGCAGTACTTC
TRBV7-8	TRBD1	15	.	TRBJ2-5	CASSLGDRGLETQYF	TGTGCCAGCAGCTTAGGGGACAGGGGGCTAGAGACCCAGTACTTC
TRBV5-4	.	13	once	TRBJ2-2	CASRGGRTGELFF	TGTGCCAGCAGGGGGGGTCGCACCGGGGAGCTGTTTTTT
TRBV5-1	TRBD1	18	once	TRBJ2-1	CASSLGTGGPPFGNEQFF	TGCGCCAGCAGCTTGGGGACAGGCGGGCCTCCCTTTGGCAATGAGCAGTTCTTC
TRBV29-1	TRBD1	13	.	TRBJ2-1	CSVFQGVHNEQFF	TGCAGCGTGTTTCAGGGGGTCCACAATGAGCAGTTCTTC
TRBV28	.	12	few	TRBJ2-7	CASSVGVYEQYF	TGTGCCAGCAGTGTCGGGGTCTACGAGCAGTACTTC
TRBV27	TRBD2	15	.	TRBJ2-1	CASSLTSGRNNEQFF	TGTGCCAGCAGTTTGACTAGCGGGAGAAACAATGAGCAGTTCTTC
TRBV5-1	.	15	.	TRBJ1-1	CASSRGTGLNTEAFF	TGCGCCAGCAGCCGAGGCACAGGGTTAAACACTGAAGCTTTCTTT
TRBV7-2	TRBD1	16	.	TRBJ2-7	CASSLVALRGPNEQYF	TGTGCCAGCAGCTTAGTAGCGCTAAGGGGGCCCAACGAGCAGTACTTC
TRBV9	.	15	.	TRBJ2-1	CASSVAQGILDEQFF	TGTGCCAGCAGCGTAGCTCAGGGAATCTTGGATGAGCAGTTCTTC
TRBV7-9	.	11	.	TRBJ2-2	CSSSPTGELFF	TGTTCCAGCAGCCCGACCGGGGAGCTGTTTTTT
TRBV4-3	.	13	.	TRBJ2-4	CASSQDFPGIQYF	TGCGCCAGCAGCCAAGATTTTCCCGGCATTCAGTACTTC